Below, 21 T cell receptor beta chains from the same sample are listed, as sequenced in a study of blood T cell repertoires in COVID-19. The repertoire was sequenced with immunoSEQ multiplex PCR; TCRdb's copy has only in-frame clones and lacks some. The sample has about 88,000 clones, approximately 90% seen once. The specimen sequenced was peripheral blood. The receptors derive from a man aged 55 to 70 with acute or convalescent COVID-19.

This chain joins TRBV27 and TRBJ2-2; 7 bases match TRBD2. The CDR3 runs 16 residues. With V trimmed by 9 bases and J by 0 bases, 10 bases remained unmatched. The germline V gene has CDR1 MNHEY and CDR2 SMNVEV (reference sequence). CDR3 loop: CASGAGLAANTGELFF. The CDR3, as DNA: TGTGCCAGTGGAGCGGGGCTAGCGGCGAACACCGGGGAGCTGTTTTTT.

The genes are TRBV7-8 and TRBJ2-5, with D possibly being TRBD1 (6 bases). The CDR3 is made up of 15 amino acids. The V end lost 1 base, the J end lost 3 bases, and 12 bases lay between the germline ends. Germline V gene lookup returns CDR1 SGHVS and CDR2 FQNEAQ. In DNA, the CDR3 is TGTGCCAGCAGCTTAGTAGGACAGAGAAAAGAGACCCAGTACTTC. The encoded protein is CASSLVGQRKETQYF.

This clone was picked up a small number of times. CDR3 in amino acids: CASSRGTGNTIYF. In DNA form, the CDR3 reads TGTGCCAGCAGCCGGGGCACCGGAAACACCATATATTTT. The chain has TRBV3-1 (or the pseudogene TRBV3-2) and TRBJ1-3, with D possibly matching TRBD1 (5 bases). The CDR3 contains 13 residues. CDR1 and CDR2 (germline): LGHDT, YNNKEL (reference sequence). Trimming stripped 4 bases from V and 4 bases from J, with 8 bases between.

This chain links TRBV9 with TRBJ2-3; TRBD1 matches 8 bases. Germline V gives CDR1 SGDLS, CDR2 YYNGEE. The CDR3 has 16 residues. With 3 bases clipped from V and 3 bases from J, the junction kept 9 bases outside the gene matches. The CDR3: CASSARQGMGTDTQYF. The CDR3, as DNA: TGTGCCAGCAGCGCCCGACAGGGGATGGGGACAGATACGCAGTATTTT.

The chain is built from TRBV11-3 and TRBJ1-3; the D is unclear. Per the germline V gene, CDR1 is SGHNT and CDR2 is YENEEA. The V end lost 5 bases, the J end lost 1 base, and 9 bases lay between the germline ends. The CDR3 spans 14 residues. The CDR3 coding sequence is TGTGCCAGCAGCCGTGGAGAGTCTGGAAACACCATATATTTT. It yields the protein CASSRGESGNTIYF. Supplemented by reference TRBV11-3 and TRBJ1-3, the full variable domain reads EAGVVQSPRYKIIEKKQPVAFWCNPISGHNTLYWYLQNLGQGPELLIRYENEEAVDDSQLPKDRFSAERLKGVDSTLKIQPAELGDSAVYLCASSRGESGNTIYFGEGSWLTVV.

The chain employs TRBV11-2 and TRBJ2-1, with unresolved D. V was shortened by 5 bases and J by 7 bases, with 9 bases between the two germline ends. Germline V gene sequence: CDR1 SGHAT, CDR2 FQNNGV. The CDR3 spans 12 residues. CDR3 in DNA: TGTGCCAGCAGCCTCGGGTTGAATGAGCAGTTCTTC. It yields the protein CASSLGLNEQFF.

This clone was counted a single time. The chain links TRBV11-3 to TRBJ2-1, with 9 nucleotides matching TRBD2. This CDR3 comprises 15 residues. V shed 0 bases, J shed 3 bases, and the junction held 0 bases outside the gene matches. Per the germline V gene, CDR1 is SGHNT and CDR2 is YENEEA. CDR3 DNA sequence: TGTGCCAGCAGCTTAGAGCGGGAGGGCTACAATGAGCAGTTCTTC. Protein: CASSLEREGYNEQFF.

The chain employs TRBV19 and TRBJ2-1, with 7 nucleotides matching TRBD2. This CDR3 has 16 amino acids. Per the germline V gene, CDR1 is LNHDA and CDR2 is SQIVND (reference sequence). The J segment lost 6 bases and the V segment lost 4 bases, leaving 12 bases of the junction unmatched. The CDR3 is CASSRTPGLLPNEQFF. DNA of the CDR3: TGTGCCAGTAGTAGGACGCCGGGACTACTACCCAATGAGCAGTTCTTC.

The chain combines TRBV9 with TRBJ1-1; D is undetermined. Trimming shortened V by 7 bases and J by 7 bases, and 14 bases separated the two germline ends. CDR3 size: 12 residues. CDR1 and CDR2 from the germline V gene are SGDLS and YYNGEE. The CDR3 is CASGRTEFEAFF. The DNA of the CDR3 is TGTGCCAGCGGAAGAACAGAGTTTGAAGCTTTCTTT.

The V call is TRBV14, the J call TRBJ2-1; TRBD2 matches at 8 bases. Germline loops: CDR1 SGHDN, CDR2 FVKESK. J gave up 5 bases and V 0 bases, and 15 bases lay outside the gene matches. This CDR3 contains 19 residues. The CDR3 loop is CASSQELQFSGRGNNEQFF. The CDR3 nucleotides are TGTGCCAGCAGCCAAGAGCTCCAATTCAGCGGGAGAGGCAACAATGAGCAGTTCTTC.

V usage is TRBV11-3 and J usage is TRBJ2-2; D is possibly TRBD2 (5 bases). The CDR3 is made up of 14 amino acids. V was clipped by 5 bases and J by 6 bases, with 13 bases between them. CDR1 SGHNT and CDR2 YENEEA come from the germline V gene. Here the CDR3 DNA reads TGTGCCAGCAGCCCCTCCGCGGGTCCCGGGGAGCTGTTTTTT. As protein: CASSPSAGPGELFF.

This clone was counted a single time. CDR3 protein: CASSLPGQGSNQPQHF. CDR3 nucleotide sequence: TGTGCCAGCAGTTTGCCTGGGCAGGGTAGCAATCAGCCCCAGCATTTT. The genes are TRBV28 and TRBJ1-5, with D possibly TRBD1 on 5 matching bases. In germline, CDR1 is MDHEN, CDR2 SYDVKM. Trimming removed 3 bases at V and 0 bases at J, with 12 bases between. This CDR3 comprises 16 residues.

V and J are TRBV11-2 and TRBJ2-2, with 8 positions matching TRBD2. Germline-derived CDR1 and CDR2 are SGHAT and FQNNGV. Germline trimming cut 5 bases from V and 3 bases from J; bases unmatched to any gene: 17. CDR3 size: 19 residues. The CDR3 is CASSRQVVQREWYTGELFF. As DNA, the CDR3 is TGTGCCAGCAGCAGACAGGTCGTCCAGCGGGAGTGGTACACCGGGGAGCTGTTTTTT.

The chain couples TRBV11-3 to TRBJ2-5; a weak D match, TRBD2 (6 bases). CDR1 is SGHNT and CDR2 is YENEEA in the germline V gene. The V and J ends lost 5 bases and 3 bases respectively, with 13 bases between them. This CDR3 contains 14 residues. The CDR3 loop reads CASSPGEAKETQYF. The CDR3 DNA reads TGTGCCAGCAGCCCCGGGGAGGCGAAAGAGACCCAGTACTTC.

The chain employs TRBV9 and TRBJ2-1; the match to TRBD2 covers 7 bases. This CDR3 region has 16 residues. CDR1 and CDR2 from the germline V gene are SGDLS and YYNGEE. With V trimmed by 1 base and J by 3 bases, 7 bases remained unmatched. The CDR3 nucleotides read TGTGCCAGCAGCGTAATGGCTAGCGGTCACTACAATGAGCAGTTCTTC. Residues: CASSVMASGHYNEQFF.

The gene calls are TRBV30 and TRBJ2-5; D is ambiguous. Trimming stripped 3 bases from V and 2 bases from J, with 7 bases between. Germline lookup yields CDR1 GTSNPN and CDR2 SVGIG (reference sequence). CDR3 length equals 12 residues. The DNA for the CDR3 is TGTGCCTGGAGGCGGAAGCAAGAGACCCAGTACTTC. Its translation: CAWRRKQETQYF.

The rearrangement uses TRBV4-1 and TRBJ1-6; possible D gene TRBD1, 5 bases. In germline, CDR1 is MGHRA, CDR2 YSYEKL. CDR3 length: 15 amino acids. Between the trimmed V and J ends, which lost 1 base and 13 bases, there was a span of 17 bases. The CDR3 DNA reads TGCGCCAGCAGCCAAGGGGAGGCAGGCGAGGGGCCCCTCCACTTT. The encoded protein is CASSQGEAGEGPLHF.

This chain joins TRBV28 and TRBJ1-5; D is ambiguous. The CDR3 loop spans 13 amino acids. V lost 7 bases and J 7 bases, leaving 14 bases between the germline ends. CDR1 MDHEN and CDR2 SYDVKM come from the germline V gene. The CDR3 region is CASITPGRQPQHF. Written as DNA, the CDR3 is TGTGCCAGCATTACCCCGGGTCGACAGCCCCAGCATTTT.

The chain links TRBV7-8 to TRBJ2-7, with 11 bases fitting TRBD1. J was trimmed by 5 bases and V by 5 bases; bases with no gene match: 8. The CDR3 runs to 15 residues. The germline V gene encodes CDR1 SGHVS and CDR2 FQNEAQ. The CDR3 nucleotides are TGTGCCAGCAGCCCCAGGACAGGGGGCATCAACGAGCAGTACTTC. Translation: CASSPRTGGINEQYF.

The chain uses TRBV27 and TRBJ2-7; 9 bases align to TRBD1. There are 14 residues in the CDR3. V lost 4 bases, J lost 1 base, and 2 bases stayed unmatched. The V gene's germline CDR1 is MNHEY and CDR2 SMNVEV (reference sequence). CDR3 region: CASSWTGDSYEQYF. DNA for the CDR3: TGTGCCAGCAGTTGGACAGGGGATTCCTACGAGCAGTACTTC.

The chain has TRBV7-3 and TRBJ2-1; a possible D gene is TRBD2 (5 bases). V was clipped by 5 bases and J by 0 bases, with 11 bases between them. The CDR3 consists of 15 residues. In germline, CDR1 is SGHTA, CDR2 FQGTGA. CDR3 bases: TGTGCCAGCAGCCTAGCTAAGAGCTCCTACAATGAGCAGTTCTTC. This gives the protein CASSLAKSSYNEQFF.